The present T cell receptor (beta chain) was sequenced within a study of blood T cell repertoires in COVID-19. In the study overall: The United States, Italy and Spain provided the acute and convalescent COVID-19 samples.

Assay: immunoSEQ multiplex PCR; the TCRdb copy retains only in-frame clones and omits some. The table includes more than 200,000 clones, around 80% detected once. The germline V gene has CDR1 SGDLS and CDR2 YYNGEE. The CDR3 has 14 amino acids. Germline trimming cut 3 bases from V and 3 bases from J; bases unmatched to any gene: 1. The J gene is TRBJ2-5, the V gene TRBV9, with 11 positions matching TRBD2. Sample: peripheral blood. This clonotype was obtained from a woman aged 40 to 50 with active or convalescent COVID-19. The chain's CDR3 is CASSAGLAEETQYF. The CDR3 DNA sequence: TGTGCCAGCAGCGCGGGACTAGCGGAAGAGACCCAGTACTTC.